The rows below give T cell receptor beta chains drawn from one sample of a study of molecular identifiers for immune sequencing clone quantification. TCRdb independently ran MiXCR on the PCR reads; one entry per CDR3 protein. The sample has around 470,000 distinct CDR3 sequences, about a fifth seen once; the top ten hold about 0.78%. Specimen: naive CD8+ T cells from blood, with Jurkat cell RNA spiked in. All receptors derive from a human donor in good health. Some libraries in this study had Jurkat cell RNA spiked in. Each CDR3 is given with its conserved first and last residue. A D gene is named only where the DNA matches it firmly. For some rows the clone size is stated as once, few or many, or as a class when expanded; others skip it.

v_call	d_call	j_call	clone_size	cdr3_nt	cdr3_aa
TRBV29-1	NA	TRBJ2-5	few	TGCAGCGTTGTTTGGGGGAATCAAGGGACCCAGTACTTC	CSVVWGNQGTQYF
TRBV4-3	TRBD1	TRBJ1-5	NA	TGCGCCAGCAGCCAACATGTGACAGGGAATCAGCCCCAGCATTTT	CASSQHVTGNQPQHF
TRBV5-6	NA	TRBJ1-1	NA	TGTGCCAGCAGCTTGGTTGGGACAATGGACACTGAAGCTTTCTTT	CASSLVGTMDTEAFF
TRBV25-1	NA	TRBJ1-6	NA	TGTGCCAGCAGTGACGGGGGACTGCAAGCGTATTCACCCCTCCACTTT	CASSDGGLQAYSPLHF
TRBV2	NA	TRBJ2-1	many	TGTGCCAGCAGTGAATACGGAGGTTGGTTCGGTGAGCAGTTCTTC	CASSEYGGWFGEQFF
TRBV6-2/TRBV6-3	NA	TRBJ1-1	many	TGTGCCAGCAGTTACGTCGAAGTGGCTTTCTTT	CASSYVEVAFF
TRBV7-8	NA	TRBJ2-2	many	TGTGCCAGCAGCTTAGACAGGCTGAAAACCGGGGAGCTGTTTTTT	CASSLDRLKTGELFF
TRBV30	TRBD1	TRBJ2-7	NA	TGTGCCTGGAGTCAGGGACAGTCCTACGAGCAGTACTTC	CAWSQGQSYEQYF
TRBV6-1	TRBD1	TRBJ2-7	NA	TGTGCCAGCAGTGAACGGTTTAGGGACAGCAACTACGAGCAGTACTTC	CASSERFRDSNYEQYF
TRBV2	TRBD2	TRBJ2-3	few	TGTGCCAGCAGTGAAATGGGAGGGGGCACAGATACGCAGTATTTT	CASSEMGGGTDTQYF
TRBV7-9	NA	TRBJ1-1	few	TGTGCCAGCAACTTCCGTCCGAACACTGAAGCTTTCTTT	CASNFRPNTEAFF
TRBV29-1	TRBD1	TRBJ1-4	many	TGCAGCGTTGAAGATTGGGACAGGGGGTATGAAAAACTGTTTTTT	CSVEDWDRGYEKLFF
TRBV19	TRBD1	TRBJ1-5	few	TGTGCCAGTATTGGGACAGAAGGGCTTCAGCCCCAGCATTTT	CASIGTEGLQPQHF
TRBV19	NA	TRBJ2-3	NA	TGTGCCAGTAGTATGGCCCACACAGATACGCAGTATTTT	CASSMAHTDTQYF
TRBV6-2/TRBV6-3	NA	TRBJ2-7	few	TGTGCCAGCAGAAAGACAGACAGTCACTACGAGCAGTACTTC	CASRKTDSHYEQYF
TRBV29-1	TRBD1	TRBJ2-7	NA	TGCAGCGCCCAGGGGACAGATCACGAGCAGTACTTC	CSAQGTDHEQYF
TRBV4-3	NA	TRBJ2-7	few	TGCGCCAGCAGCCAAGATGAAGGACGGACAAACAAGACCTACGAGCAGTACTTC	CASSQDEGRTNKTYEQYF
TRBV4-3	NA	TRBJ1-5	NA	TGCGCCAGCAGCCAAGATTTCCAGGGGATGCAGCCCCAGCATTTT	CASSQDFQGMQPQHF
TRBV20-1	NA	TRBJ2-2	NA	TGCAGTGCCTCGACAACGAACACCGGGGAGCTGTTTTTT	CSASTTNTGELFF
TRBV4-3	NA	TRBJ2-4	NA	TGCGCCAGCAGCCAGACCTGGGGAGCCGGTTTACTAGCCAAAAACATTCAGTACTTC	CASSQTWGAGLLAKNIQYF
TRBV4-3	NA	TRBJ1-4	NA	TGCGCCAGCAGCCAGGCTGGAGGTGAAAAACTGTTTTTT	CASSQAGGEKLFF
TRBV19	NA	TRBJ2-4	many	TGTGCCAGTAAGGAGGTTGCCAGGGGAAACATTCAGTACTTC	CASKEVARGNIQYF
TRBV29-1	NA	TRBJ2-5	many	TGCAGCGTTGTAGGCGGAGTCCTAGGGACCCAGTACTTC	CSVVGGVLGTQYF